Presented here are 12 T cell receptor beta chains from one specimen sequenced in a study of cytomegalovirus exposure and HLA in healthy donors (dated by TCRdb to 2017 to 2019). The library came from the immunoSEQ multiplex PCR assay. A mixture of 60 forward primers for TCR Vbeta segments and 13 reverse primers for TCR Jbeta segments was used in the multiplex PCR. The immuneACCESS repertoire file appears here via TCRdb, limited to in-frame rearrangements. These files lack a portion of the clones; in checked studies, under half of the deficit traces to unresolved V genes, and the cause of the others is not known. The sample table contains more than 80,000 clones; only one count was recorded for approximately 83% of them. Jointly, the top ten make up more than 3% of the sample. The material sequenced was PBMCs. The receptor set was obtained from a female donor in good health and CMV-seropositive.

Only a few counts were recorded for this clone. The gene calls are TRBV5-1 and TRBJ1-2; 10 bases agree with TRBD1. This CDR3 is built from 16 residues. Germline CDR1 and CDR2: SGHRS and YFSETQ. V shed 6 bases, J shed 3 bases, and the junction held 11 bases outside the gene matches. The CDR3 sequence: CASNSGTGEWYYGYTF. The DNA of the CDR3 is TGCGCCAGCAACTCCGGGACAGGGGAATGGTACTATGGCTACACCTTC.

This chain links TRBV4-2 with TRBJ1-1; D might be TRBD1 (6 bases). From germline, CDR1 is LGHNA and CDR2 YNFKEQ. V lost 1 base, J lost 7 bases, and 19 bases lay in between. The CDR3 consists of 16 residues. The CDR3 sequence is CASSQGPGTQDSEAFF. The CDR3 DNA reads as TGTGCCAGCAGCCAAGGTCCCGGGACACAGGATAGTGAAGCTTTCTTT.

V is TRBV29-1 and J is TRBJ1-1; D may be TRBD1 (5 bases). The CDR3 runs to 14 residues. The V and J ends lost 3 bases and 0 bases respectively, with 11 bases between them. From germline, CDR1 is SQVTM and CDR2 ANQGSEA. The CDR3 DNA reads as TGCAGCGTTGACGGGGGGTTCATGAACACTGAAGCTTTCTTT. Protein: CSVDGGFMNTEAFF.

This clone was recorded once. This rearrangement joins TRBV7-9 to TRBJ2-3, with 7 bases identical to TRBD2. This CDR3 comprises 18 residues. Germline V lookup: CDR1 SEHNR, CDR2 FQNEAQ (reference sequence). V was clipped by 7 bases and J by 4 bases; unmatched bases: 20. CDR3 sequence: CASTPTSGPVAGSDTQYF. In DNA, the CDR3 is TGTGCCAGCACCCCGACGTCGGGTCCGGTAGCGGGTTCAGATACGCAGTATTTT.

CDR3 in DNA: TGTGCCAGCAGGGGGACTGACCGGGAGACCCAGTACTTC. It specifies CASRGTDRETQYF. V and J are TRBV7-9 and TRBJ2-5; perhaps TRBD2 as D (6 bases). The CDR3 length is 13 residues. V dropped 6 bases and J dropped 5 bases, with 13 bases sitting between them. CDR1 is SEHNR, CDR2 FQNEAQ, per germline (reference sequence).

This rearrangement joins TRBV18 to TRBJ1-1; 7 bases align to TRBD1. The CDR3 spans 14 residues. Germline V CDR1 and CDR2: KGHSH, LQKENI. V trimming: 4 bases; J trimming: 2 bases; junction bases outside the gene matches: 4. In nucleotides, the CDR3 is TGTGCCAGCTCACGGAACAGGGGTAACACTGAAGCTTTCTTT. Protein product: CASSRNRGNTEAFF. Full variable domain (rest looked up from reference TRBV18 and TRBJ1-1): NAGVMQNPRHLVRRRGQEARLRCSPMKGHSHVYWYRQLPEEGLKFMVYLQKENIIDESGMPKERFSAEFPKEGPSILRIQQVVRGDSAAYFCASSRNRGNTEAFFGQGTRLTVV.

The rearrangement uses TRBV6-5 and TRBJ1-4; possible D gene TRBD1, 5 bases. The CDR3 contains 15 residues. The V and J ends lost 8 bases and 8 bases respectively, with 21 bases between them. Germline CDR1 reads MNHEY; CDR2 reads SVGAGI. The CDR3 here is CASALSGLVGEKLFF. Written as DNA, the CDR3 is TGTGCCAGCGCCCTTTCAGGGCTCGTGGGGGAAAAACTGTTTTTT.

This rearrangement joins TRBV28 to TRBJ1-2; D uncertain. V was clipped by 2 bases and J by 1 base, with 8 bases between them. The CDR3 has 14 amino acids. Per germline, CDR1 MDHEN and CDR2 SYDVKM. CDR3 amino acids: CASSLPPFNYGYTF. For the CDR3, the DNA is TGTGCCAGCAGTTTACCCCCTTTTAACTATGGCTACACCTTC.

The rearrangement links TRBV7-2 to TRBJ1-1, with D tentatively TRBD1 (5 bases). Germline V CDR1 and CDR2: SGHTA, FQGNSA. The CDR3 covers 16 residues. Deletions cut 0 bases from V and 6 bases from J, with 17 bases between. In nucleotides, the CDR3 is TGTGCCAGCAGCTTAGCGGGAGGCAGGGTGGTAGCTGAAGCTTTCTTT. This encodes CASSLAGGRVVAEAFF.

The chain joins TRBV11-3 to TRBJ1-2; 8 bases align to TRBD1. CDR1 is SGHNT and CDR2 is YENEEA in the germline V gene. Losses at the gene ends were 2 bases for V and 0 bases for J; bases not matched to a gene: 8. The CDR3 is 17 residues long. Here the CDR3 DNA reads TGTGCCAGCAGCTTAAAGGACAGGGAATTAGCTAACTATGGCTACACCTTC. Translated: CASSLKDRELANYGYTF.

This sequence joins TRBV19 and TRBJ2-3, with TRBD2 as a possible D gene (5 bases). The CDR3 is 11 residues long. V lost 6 bases and J 4 bases, leaving 5 bases between the germline ends. CDR1 is LNHDA, CDR2 SQIVND, per germline (reference sequence). The DNA of the CDR3 is TGTGCCAGTAGACTAGCAGATACGCAGTATTTT. Translating it yields CASRLADTQYF.

The chain couples TRBV5-1 to TRBJ1-1; D remains unclear. The V and J ends lost 0 bases and 6 bases respectively, with 9 bases between them. The CDR3 is 13 amino acids. Per germline, CDR1 SGHRS and CDR2 YFSETQ. As DNA, the CDR3 is TGCGCCAGCAGCTTGGATTCTCGGGCTGAAGCTTTCTTT. Translation: CASSLDSRAEAFF.